This T cell receptor beta chain is drawn from a study of blood T cell repertoires in COVID-19. Study context: Material from acute and convalescent COVID-19 was sourced from the United States, Italy and Spain. PBMCs, B-cell-depleted T cells, or T cells were the source of the cDNA or gDNA that made up the material.

The V end was cut by 5 bases, the J end by 0 bases, with 10 bases between. This CDR3 is built from 14 residues. Germline-derived CDR1 and CDR2 are SGHDN and FVKESK. The Seattle patients, enrolled during active infection, were followed longitudinally. The method was immunoSEQ multiplex PCR; TCRdb's version includes in-frame clones alone and lacks a portion of them. This table holds approximately 350,000 clones, 80% to 90% found once. The chain uses TRBV14 and TRBJ1-2; the D is unclear. Material for sequencing was peripheral blood. The origin of this receptor is an older woman with COVID-19, enrolled during active disease. The CDR3 bases are TGTGCCAGCAGCAGATGGGCAACTAACTATGGCTACACCTTC. Translation: CASSRWATNYGYTF. Full variable domain (missing parts from reference TRBV14 and TRBJ1-2): EAGVTQFPSHSVIEKGQTVTLRCDPISGHDNLYWYRRVMGKEIKFLLHFVKESKQDESGMPNNRFLAERTGGTYSTLKVQPAELEDSGVYFCASSRWATNYGYTFGSGTRLTVV.